This TCR beta chain was sequenced for a study of Ad26.COV2.S vaccination and SARS-CoV-2 variants. Overall study context: Once, or twice with 56 days between doses, Ad26.COV2.S was given intramuscularly. General study points: Measurement of non-spike TCR breadth gave similar results in vaccine and placebo recipients. The analyses of TCR breadth and depth may have understated the size of total T cell responses.

Notes on this clone: Its target is unknown.

The CDR3 has 18 residues. Per germline, CDR1 MGHRA and CDR2 YSYEKL. The V segment lost 0 bases and the J segment 0 bases; nucleotides outside the gene matches: 5. Profiling relied on immunoSEQ multiplex PCR, and the TCRdb table lists in-frame clones only, not all of them. The table records about 420,000 clones, 85% to 90% of them present only once. Stated treatment: some 20 received Ad26.COV2.S at low or high dose, single or two shots; roughly five received placebo; per-sample allocation not given. After the first vaccine or placebo injection, samples were drawn on day 63. Boston provided a donor who was an adult aged 18-55 years.

The material sequenced was peripheral blood, taken in a trial of Ad26.COV2.S vaccine versus placebo. This clonotype was obtained from a person aged 18-65 years who received the Ad26.COV2.S COVID-19 vaccine or a placebo. This rearrangement joins TRBV4-1 to TRBJ2-6; 7 bases agree with TRBD1. The chain's CDR3 is CASSQERGHGSGANVLTF. CDR3 in DNA: TGCGCCAGCAGCCAAGAAAGGGGGCACGGCTCTGGGGCCAACGTCCTGACTTTC.